What follows describes a single TCR beta chain. This clonotype was found many times. Its antigen specificity is not known. Per-nucleotide qualities are absent, and no much larger clonotype sits a single base away. This record comes from a study of T cell repertoires in cytomegalovirus infection (dated by TCRdb to the late 2010s). Turning to the overall study: Peptide stimulations targeted recently identified HLA-C-restricted CMV epitopes, whose presentation resists viral immunomodulation, together with well-studied HLA-B-restricted epitopes. Donor HLA type was relevant to the analysis, because carriage of CMV infection together with the matching HLA type was indicated by public TCR beta signatures. Beyond this particular receptor, the publication reports: Carriers of CMV infection plus the relevant HLA type were discriminated by the cumulative frequency of public TCR beta family members in the study cohort and in an independent roughly 370-donor cohort. In the ex vivo response, HLA-C-restricted CMV-specific TCR beta clonotypes were dominant, and in two of eight donors the single most frequent clonotype came from this HLA-C-restricted group.

Its CDR3 holds 13 amino acids, cysteine through phenylalanine. Only CDR3 DNA is held: 39 bases, read in frame from base 1. The V and J ends are trimmed by 0 bases and 12 bases, leaving 12 bases between them. The germline V gene encodes CDR1 MNHEY and CDR2 SMNVEV (reference sequence). Sequencing instrument: Illumina HiSeq 1500. The public reads were run again by TCRdb, first through fastp at Q25 and then through MiXCR, and only productive beta chains were kept. CDR3 protein sequences are deduplicated, and each keeps its most common genes and DNA. In this sample the table shows roughly 120,000 distinct CDR3 sequences, more than 30% of which occur a single time. Clones ranked in the top ten supply 40% to 45% of the sample. This specimen's treatment or condition label, interpreted: in vitro stimulation with specific CMV peptide epitopes to enrich CMV-specific T cells.

The sequences come from CD8+ T cells from cultured PBMCs, collected from culture after CMV antigen stimulation. The rearranged segments are TRBV27 and TRBJ2-1; TRBD2 is a possible D gene, resting on 5 matching bases. This sequence originates from a human donor in good health (CMV status not recorded). Some clones in this sample may be carry-over from other donors' samples. The CDR3 is CASSLSSGSRQFF. The DNA is as follows: TGTGCCAGCAGTTTATCAAGCGGAAGTCGGCAGTTCTTC.